This TCR beta chain was recovered during a study of CD8 T cells in ankylosing spondylitis. The table lists this clonotype with many counts. The antigen is unknown. Germline CDR1 and CDR2: ENHRY and SYGVKD. The ends lost 6 bases at V and 0 bases at J; junction bases unmatched: 8. CDR3 length: 16 residues. TCRdb re-derived calls from the 5' RACE reads in MiXCR, one entry per CDR3 protein. The table shows about 500,000 distinct CDR3 sequences, with about 5.2% occurring only once. Findings and limits, study-wide: Blood of patients with ankylosing spondylitis appeared to be characterized by a TCR beta motif of eight highly homologous variants. Some of the motif variants had earlier been found in reactive arthritis patients' fluid and blood. Disease-linked clones were found to be CD8+ and relatively rare in peripheral blood.

The TCR sequence derives from a male donor with ankylosing spondylitis. This sequence joins TRBV10-3 and TRBJ1-3, with 7 bases matching TRBD1. The sample was blood, either unsorted or a sorted T cell fraction (not recorded which). CDR3 bases: TGTGCCATCAGCAGGGACAGAACGTACTCTGGAAACACCATATATTTT. Translating it yields CAISRDRTYSGNTIYF.